This is a list of T cell receptor beta chains from one sample in a study of glioma-infiltrating T cells. TCRdb recomputed calls from the multiplex PCR reads with MiXCR, one row per CDR3 protein. The table lists fewer than 90,000 distinct CDR3 sequences, about a quarter of them singletons. Material: glioma tissue, nonneoplastic brain tissue, or PBMCs (not recorded which). These receptors were collected from a human donor with low-grade glioma or glioblastoma, undergoing nonglioma brain surgery, or in good health (not recorded which). Each CDR3 is given with its conserved first and last residue. The D gene is left open where the match is weak. A row's size may be missing; if present it is once, few, many or a size class.

len | d_gene | j_gene | v_gene | abundance | CDR3aa
13 | - | TRBJ2-7 | TRBV7-6 | many | CASSLTHPYEQYF
15 | TRBD1 | TRBJ1-5 | TRBV2 | many | CASSENRGSVQPQHF
16 | - | TRBJ2-1 | TRBV5-6 | - | CASSLFRGQAYNEQFF
14 | - | TRBJ1-1 | TRBV6-1 | - | CASSDPGGNTEAFF
14 | - | TRBJ2-7 | TRBV5-1 | - | CASSLGWSSYEQYF
12 | - | TRBJ2-3 | TRBV20-1 | - | CSARLVPDTQYF
15 | - | TRBJ2-7 | TRBV6-1 | many | CASSEGPALSYEQYF
16 | TRBD2 | TRBJ2-1 | TRBV7-2 | many | CASRTAGTSGINEQFF
14 | TRBD2 | TRBJ2-1 | TRBV7-9 | few | CASSTKGLGYEQFF
13 | - | TRBJ2-1 | TRBV24-1 | many | CATGAGVNNEQFF
13 | - | TRBJ1-6 | TRBV9 | few | CASSEDRFSPLHF
13 | - | TRBJ1-1 | TRBV5-1 | - | CASSFRGDTKAFF
16 | TRBD2 | TRBJ2-7 | TRBV20-1 | - | CSARDGTNGAHYGQYF
16 | TRBD2 | TRBJ2-3 | TRBV20-1 | many | CSARDGLAGGTDTQYF
15 | TRBD1 | TRBJ2-7 | TRBV6-1 | many | CASSEGLGTAYEQYF
15 | - | TRBJ2-3 | TRBV7-9 | many | CASSLSGGAADTQYF
17 | - | TRBJ1-6 | TRBV7-2 | many | CASSLGGLSSYNSPLHF
15 | TRBD1 | TRBJ1-5 | TRBV30 | - | CAWTGGGRSNQPQHF
15 | - | TRBJ1-1 | TRBV19 | - | CASSTPPRYSTEAFF
13 | - | TRBJ1-5 | TRBV20-1 | many | CSATEGGNQPQHF
12 | - | TRBJ2-7 | TRBV7-2 | many | CASSLVSHEQYF
15 | - | TRBJ1-2 | TRBV6-1 | many | CASSSKPIRHYGYTF
14 | - | TRBJ2-7 | TRBV5-1 | few | CASSLGDKPYEQYF
13 | - | TRBJ2-7 | TRBV11-2 | few | CASRATTAYEQYF
17 | - | TRBJ2-3 | TRBV5-1 | - | CASSREGGPKGPDTQYF
15 | TRBD1 | TRBJ2-7 | TRBV12-3/TRBV12-4 | - | CASSLTGGSAYEQYF
16 | TRBD1 | TRBJ1-2 | TRBV11-2 | few | CASRLTGGEDHYGYTF
16 | - | TRBJ1-5 | TRBV24-1 | few | CATSDQDRSGNQPQHF
11 | - | TRBJ2-3 | TRBV7-2 | many | CASSSALTQYF
15 | TRBD2 | TRBJ2-5 | TRBV5-1 | - | CASSRPTSYVETQYF
16 | TRBD2 | TRBJ2-5 | TRBV2 | - | CASSEIVSGRGMTQYF
15 | - | TRBJ2-3 | TRBV7-2 | many | CASSLTRGTTDTQYF